This is a list of T cell receptor beta chains from one sample in a study of technical replicates of blood from a handful of donors. Assay: immunoSEQ multiplex PCR; the TCRdb copy retains only in-frame clones and omits some. The table has 65,000 to 90,000 clones, just over 90% seen once; the top ten hold more than 0.25%. The sequenced sample consisted of T cells isolated from PBMCs. The receptors were sampled from a human donor in good health. Each CDR3 is given with its conserved first and last residue. D genes are given only for firm matches. The listing skips clone size in some rows; elsewhere it reads once, few, many or a size class.

>TRBJ2-5|15|TRBV4-1|.|.
CASSQFLASDETQYF
TGCGCCAGCAGCCAATTCTTGGCTAGCGACGAGACCCAGTACTTC
>TRBJ2-1|13|TRBV19|.|.
CASGRGSYNEQFF
TGTGCCAGTGGCAGGGGCTCCTACAATGAGCAGTTCTTC
>TRBJ1-5|14|TRBV4-2|.|.
CASSQDISNQPQHF
TGTGCCAGCAGCCAAGATATTAGCAATCAGCCCCAGCATTTT
>TRBJ2-3|16|TRBV7-6|TRBD2|.
CASSLGSGRSTDTQYF
TGTGCCAGCAGCTTAGGTAGCGGGAGAAGCACAGATACGCAGTATTTT
>TRBJ1-1|13|TRBV19|TRBD1|.
CASSEYRGTEAFF
TGTGCCAGTAGTGAGTACAGGGGCACTGAAGCTTTCTTT
>TRBJ2-7|16|TRBV18|TRBD2|.
CASSPPSGTSGREQYF
TGTGCCAGCTCACCACCTTCCGGGACTAGCGGGCGCGAGCAGTACTTC
>TRBJ2-1|12|TRBV5-1|.|.
CAPMKRYNEQFF
TGCGCCCCCATGAAGCGGTACAATGAGCAGTTCTTC
>TRBJ2-1|15|TRBV13|.|.
CASSLRGGAYNEQFF
TGTGCCAGCAGCTTACGAGGGGGGGCCTACAATGAGCAGTTCTTC
>TRBJ1-2|15|TRBV7-8|.|.
CASSTSGGANYGYTF
TGTGCCAGCAGCACCTCCGGGGGAGCTAACTATGGCTACACCTTC
>TRBJ2-5|13|TRBV6-1|.|few
CASSELREETQYF
TGTGCCAGCAGTGAACTCAGGGAAGAGACCCAGTACTTC
>TRBJ2-7|12|TRBV25-1|.|.
CASTRDIYEQYF
TGTGCCAGCACCCGGGACATCTACGAGCAGTACTTC
>TRBJ2-3|15|TRBV7-9|TRBD1|.
CASGPGQGFPDTQYF
TGTGCCAGCGGCCCGGGACAGGGGTTCCCAGATACGCAGTATTTT
>TRBJ2-7|14|TRBV5-1|TRBD1|once
CASSTGQGLGEQYF
TGCGCCAGCAGCACGGGACAGGGGCTCGGGGAGCAGTACTTC
>TRBJ2-5|14|TRBV7-9|.|.
CASSRSGSQETQYF
TGTGCCAGCAGCCGGTCGGGGTCCCAAGAGACCCAGTACTTC
>TRBJ2-3|15|TRBV19|TRBD1|.
CASRPGTGFTDTQYF
TGTGCCAGTAGACCCGGGACAGGGTTCACAGATACGCAGTATTTT
>TRBJ2-7|15|TRBV6-5|TRBD2|.
CASSYSGTSWYEQYF
TGTGCCAGCAGTTACAGCGGGACTAGCTGGTACGAGCAGTACTTC
>TRBJ2-1|15|TRBV27|TRBD2|.
CASSPTSGGVHGQFF
TGTGCCAGCAGTCCGACTAGCGGGGGGGTCCATGGGCAGTTCTTC
>TRBJ1-3|16|TRBV2|.|.
CASSEAPGFSGNTIYF
TGTGCCAGCAGTGAAGCTCCCGGGTTCTCTGGAAACACCATATATTTT
>TRBJ2-5|16|TRBV15|.|.
CATSRDPYDRQETQYF
TGTGCCACCAGCAGAGACCCTTACGACAGGCAAGAGACCCAGTACTTC
>TRBJ2-7|17|TRBV12-5|TRBD1|.
CASAPGQGGISSYEQYF
TGTGCTAGTGCTCCGGGACAGGGGGGTATTAGCTCCTACGAGCAGTACTTC
>TRBJ1-5|14|TRBV6-1|TRBD1|.
CASSAQGAGQPQHF
TGTGCCAGCAGTGCACAGGGGGCTGGACAGCCCCAGCATTTT
>TRBJ2-1|16|TRBV27|.|.
CASSHEAASSYNEQFF
TGTGCCAGCAGTCACGAGGCGGCCAGCTCCTACAATGAGCAGTTCTTC
>TRBJ2-7|15|TRBV9|TRBD2|.
CASSVGVSGSHEQYF
TGTGCCAGCAGCGTAGGAGTTAGCGGGAGCCACGAGCAGTACTTC